The 32 T cell receptor beta chains in this list originate from one sample, sequenced in a study of CD8+ T cells in alopecia areata. Sequencing used cDNA as its template, made by extracting RNA and reverse transcribing it. Data came from immunoSEQ multiplex PCR; TCRdb stores just in-frame clones and leaves some out. This sample carries 80,000 to 100,000 clones, roughly 47% of them seen once, and the ten largest clones take around 20%. Treatment described: oral pan-JAK inhibitor, 5-10 mg twice daily. This specimen was CD8+ T cells sorted from blood, taken at week 24, from a patient treated with tofacitinib. The receptor set was obtained from a human donor with alopecia areata.

The chain is built from TRBV29-1 and TRBJ2-1; 8 bases align to TRBD2. V gave up 7 bases and J gave up 4 bases; unmatched junction bases: 6. Looked up from germline, CDR1 is SQVTM and CDR2 is ANQGSEA. The CDR3 consists of 13 residues. This CDR3 reads CSARAGAYNEQFF. CDR3 in DNA: TGCAGCGCAAGAGCGGGAGCTTACAATGAGCAGTTCTTC.

The chain joins TRBV7-8 to TRBJ1-2, with unresolved D. Germline V gives CDR1 SGHVS, CDR2 FQNEAQ. The CDR3 has 15 residues. V lost 5 bases and J lost 6, with 19 bases in between. The CDR3 coding sequence is TGTGCCAGCAGCCAGCTTAGTAGTCCCTTGGATGGCTACACCTTC. It encodes CASSQLSSPLDGYTF.

The rearrangement links TRBV7-9 to TRBJ2-7; no firm D call. Trimming cost V 3 bases and J 3 bases, with 9 bases left between them. The CDR3 loop spans 13 amino acids. From germline, CDR1 is SEHNR and CDR2 FQNEAQ (reference sequence). This CDR3 is CASSFGPDYEQYF. CDR3 in DNA: TGTGCCAGCAGCTTTGGTCCTGACTACGAGCAGTACTTC.

V and J are TRBV9 and TRBJ2-1; unclear D gene. The CDR3 has 16 amino acids. Between the trimmed V and J ends, which lost 0 bases and 0 bases, there was a span of 10 bases. Germline V gene sequence: CDR1 SGDLS, CDR2 YYNGEE. The CDR3 nucleotides read TGTGCCAGCAGCGTAGTGGTACTAAGCTCCTACAATGAGCAGTTCTTC. It encodes CASSVVVLSSYNEQFF.

The V and J genes are TRBV4-3 and TRBJ1-1; TRBD1 might be the D (6 bases). In germline, CDR1 is LGHNA, CDR2 YSLEER. The CDR3 contains 17 residues. Trimming removed 0 bases from V and 6 bases from J, with 20 bases in between. CDR3 sequence: CASSQELATGFGSEAFF. For the CDR3, the DNA is TGCGCCAGCAGCCAAGAGTTAGCCACAGGGTTTGGGTCTGAAGCTTTCTTT.

The chain joins TRBV6-6 to TRBJ1-5; 9 nucleotides align to TRBD1. This CDR3 contains 16 residues. Germline CDR1 is MNHNY and CDR2 is SVGAGI (reference sequence). The V segment lost 2 bases and the J segment 5 bases; nucleotides outside the gene matches: 7. CDR3 DNA sequence: TGTGCCAGCAGTTACCCACCCGGGACAGGGCATCAGCCCCAGCATTTT. Amino acid sequence: CASSYPPGTGHQPQHF.

The gene calls are TRBV4-1 and TRBJ1-5; unclear D gene. The CDR3 is 15 amino acids. Germline-derived CDR1 and CDR2 are MGHRA and YSYEKL. V was shortened by 1 base and J by 3 bases, with 10 bases between the two germline ends. CDR3 amino acids: CASSQVGGFNQPQHF. The CDR3, as DNA: TGCGCCAGCAGCCAAGTTGGAGGGTTCAATCAGCCCCAGCATTTT.

The chain has TRBV7-2 and TRBJ2-5; no definite D call. The J call may be faulty, since TRBJ2-7 better matches the DNA end. This CDR3 is 12 amino acids long. Germline-derived CDR1 and CDR2 are SGHTA and FQGNSA. For the CDR3, the DNA is TGTGCCAGCAGCTTTGAGCTCGGCGAGCAGTACTTC. This codes for CASSFELGEQYF.

V usage is TRBV7-9 and J usage is TRBJ2-1, with D tentatively TRBD2 (6 bases). Germline lookup yields CDR1 SEHNR and CDR2 FQNEAQ (reference sequence). The CDR3 spans 14 residues. Trimming removed 5 bases at V and 7 bases at J, with 15 bases between. DNA for the CDR3: TGTGCCAGCAGCAATAGCGGCTCGGTGAATGAGCAGTTCTTC. Its translation is CASSNSGSVNEQFF.

The V and J genes are TRBV29-1 and TRBJ2-3; D is possibly TRBD2 (6 bases). The CDR3 is 14 amino acids. V was shortened by 6 bases and J by 4 bases, with 17 bases between the two germline ends. Germline V gene data show CDR1 as SQVTM and CDR2 as ANQGSEA. The CDR3: CSVPVGGRSDTQYF. The CDR3 DNA is TGCAGCGTCCCCGTCGGTGGGAGGTCAGATACGCAGTATTTT.

The chain recombines TRBV5-4 with TRBJ1-3; maybe TRBD1 (6 bases). V was clipped by 2 bases and J by 3 bases, with 12 bases between them. This CDR3 is 15 amino acids long. Germline values: CDR1 SGHNT, CDR2 YYREEE (reference sequence). The CDR3 region has the DNA TGTGCCAGCAGCTTAGTACAGGGAGATGGAAACACCATATATTTT. Amino acid sequence: CASSLVQGDGNTIYF.

This clone was counted between two and nine times. The chain has TRBV10-3 and TRBJ2-5; D is unresolved. Germline V CDR1 and CDR2: ENHRY, SYGVKD. The ends were cut back, 2 bases at V and 0 bases at J, with 4 bases in the middle. This CDR3 spans 13 amino acids. This CDR3 is CAISEQYQETQYF. CDR3 in DNA: TGTGCCATCAGTGAGCAGTACCAAGAGACCCAGTACTTC.

This clone was counted between two and nine times. This chain connects TRBV7-9 to TRBJ1-2; D call uncertain. CDR1 is SEHNR, CDR2 FQNEAQ, per germline (reference sequence). This CDR3 comprises 13 residues. Trimming shortened V by 4 bases and J by 5 bases, and 11 bases separated the two germline ends. Here the CDR3 reads CASSSPDGYGYTF. The CDR3 bases are TGTGCCAGCAGCTCCCCGGACGGGTATGGCTACACCTTC.

V is TRBV27 and J is TRBJ2-7; 8 bases are shared with TRBD2. Germline CDR1 is MNHEY and CDR2 is SMNVEV (reference sequence). V lost 5 bases, J lost 5 bases, and 11 bases stayed unmatched. The CDR3 has 15 residues. CDR3: CASSLLSGSNNEQYF. In nucleotides, the CDR3 is TGTGCCAGCAGTCTTTTAAGCGGGAGCAACAACGAGCAGTACTTC.

This clone was counted a few times. The V gene is TRBV4-1, the J gene TRBJ2-7; TRBD2 aligns across 10 bases. This CDR3 region has 14 residues. Germline CDR1 is MGHRA and CDR2 is YSYEKL. With V trimmed by 5 bases and J by 3 bases, 4 bases remained unmatched. The CDR3 region is CASSFGTSDYEQYF. DNA of the CDR3: TGCGCCAGCAGCTTCGGGACTAGCGACTACGAGCAGTACTTC.

The sample holds a few counts of this clone. The rearrangement uses TRBV7-2 and TRBJ1-1; D is possibly TRBD1 (6 bases). This CDR3 has 16 amino acids. Trimming pared 5 bases from V and 5 bases from J, leaving 21 bases between. Germline-derived CDR1 and CDR2 are SGHTA and FQGNSA. CDR3 nucleotide sequence: TGTGCCAGCAGCCAGACAGGTTCGAACGATTTAACTGAAGCTTTCTTT. It translates to CASSQTGSNDLTEAFF.

The gene calls are TRBV10-3 and TRBJ2-7; TRBD2 agrees at 10 bases. The CDR3 totals 15 residues. Trimming removed 5 bases from V and 4 bases from J; junction bases left unmatched: 8. Germline CDR1 is ENHRY and CDR2 is SYGVKD. The CDR3 coding sequence is TGTGCCATCAGTCAGGCAAGCGGGAGGGCGTACGAGCAGTACTTC. Amino acids: CAISQASGRAYEQYF.

V and J are TRBV9 and TRBJ2-2; possibly TRBD1 for D (6 bases). CDR3 length: 17 amino acids. Germline V gene data show CDR1 as SGDLS and CDR2 as YYNGEE. The V end lost 4 bases, the J end lost 2 bases, and 18 bases lay between the germline ends. CDR3 sequence (DNA): TGTGCCAGCAGCCCGTCCTTGAGGGGGATAAACACCGGGGAGCTGTTTTTT. Translated, it gives CASSPSLRGINTGELFF.

Note on this clone: A read error is likely here: a far larger clone is one base away. Within the sample, other DNA sequences also encode this same CDR3. The V gene is TRBV5-1, the J gene TRBJ2-1; 13 bases map to TRBD2. Germline CDR1 and CDR2: SGHRS and YFSETQ. CDR3 length equals 15 residues. V was clipped by 1 base and J by 10 bases; unmatched bases: 5. CDR3 bases: TGCGCCAGCAGCTTGACTAGCGGGAGGGCCGGGGAGCAGTTCTTC. This translates into CASSLTSGRAGEQFF.

The chain uses TRBV30 and TRBJ1-3; no firm D call. This CDR3 has 14 amino acids. In germline, CDR1 is GTSNPN, CDR2 SVGIG (reference sequence). Trimming took 6 bases from V and 2 from J, leaving 14 bases between them. The CDR3 DNA sequence: TGTGCCTGCTGGGAACCTCTCGCTGGAAACACCATATATTTT. It is translated as CACWEPLAGNTIYF.

The rearrangement links TRBV27 to TRBJ2-7; D call uncertain. Trimming shortened V by 10 bases and J by 6 bases, and 16 bases separated the two germline ends. CDR3 length: 12 amino acids. Germline assignment: CDR1 MNHEY and CDR2 SMNVEV (reference sequence). CDR3 protein: CATQTPSGEQYF. DNA of the CDR3: TGTGCCACCCAGACCCCTTCGGGCGAGCAGTACTTC.

The chain recombines TRBV27 with TRBJ2-1; no reliable D call. Trimming removed 4 bases at V and 4 bases at J, with 5 bases between. CDR3 size: 12 residues. The germline CDR1 and CDR2 sequences are MNHEY and SMNVEV (reference sequence). The CDR3 loop is CASSSKYNEQFF. The CDR3 DNA reads as TGTGCCAGCAGTTCTAAGTACAATGAGCAGTTCTTC.

This clone was seen only a few times. This chain uses TRBV30 with TRBJ2-1; D is ambiguous. The length of the CDR3 is 12 residues. Looked up from germline, CDR1 is GTSNPN and CDR2 is SVGIG (reference sequence). Trimming removed 2 bases from V and 9 bases from J, with 11 bases in between. The CDR3 sequence is CAWSKRSPEQFF. DNA of the CDR3: TGTGCCTGGAGTAAAAGATCCCCTGAGCAGTTCTTC. The full variable domain, with the rest looked up from reference TRBV30 and TRBJ2-1, is SQTIHQWPATLVQPVGSPLSLECTVEGTSNPNLYWYRQAAGRGLQLLFYSVGIGQISSEVPQNLSASRPQDRQFILSSKKLLLSDSGFYLCAWSKRSPEQFFGPGTRLTVL.

Of note for this clone: The sample carries other DNA sequences with the same CDR3. CDR3 in DNA: TGCAGCGTTGCAGTTAACACTGAAGCTTTCTTT. It is translated as CSVAVNTEAFF. V usage is TRBV29-1 and J usage is TRBJ1-1; no clear D. The CDR3 spans 11 residues. CDR1 is SQVTM, CDR2 ANQGSEA, per germline. Trimming took off 4 bases at V and 2 bases at J, with 5 bases between the two ends.

The V call is TRBV15, the J call TRBJ2-7, with 7 bases that match TRBD1. Per the germline V gene, CDR1 is LNHNV and CDR2 is YYDKDF (reference sequence). The CDR3 length is 16 residues. The V and J ends lost 6 bases and 7 bases, in that order; junction bases with no gene match: 18. The CDR3 DNA reads as TGTGCCACCAGGGCACCCGGGACAGCCCTACGAGAAGAGCAGTACTTC. Its protein is CATRAPGTALREEQYF.

The CDR3 is CASSQDRAGGSYEQYF. The CDR3 nucleotides are TGCGCCAGCAGCCAAGATAGAGCGGGAGGCTCCTACGAGCAGTACTTC. V is TRBV4-1 and J is TRBJ2-7; 9 nucleotides agree with TRBD2. The V gene end was trimmed by 0 bases and the J gene end by 0 bases; junction bases not matched to a gene: 3. Looked up from germline, CDR1 is MGHRA and CDR2 is YSYEKL. This CDR3 contains 16 residues.

This clone showed up just once. V usage is TRBV5-1 and J usage is TRBJ2-5, with D perhaps assigned TRBD1 or TRBD2 (5 bases each). CDR1 SGHRS and CDR2 YFSETQ come from the germline V gene. Trimming stripped 3 bases from V and 4 bases from J, with 10 bases between. The length of the CDR3 is 13 residues. The CDR3 DNA sequence: TGCGCCAGCAGCTGGGACGGAAGAGAGACCCAGTACTTC. This encodes CASSWDGRETQYF. The entire variable domain, with the rest obtained from reference TRBV5-1 and TRBJ2-5, is as follows: KAGVTQTPRYLIKTRGQQVTLSCSPISGHRSVSWYQQTPGQGLQFLFEYFSETQRNKGNFPGRFSGRQFSNSRSEMNVSTLELGDSALYLCASSWDGRETQYFGPGTRLLVL.

This chain links TRBV6-5 with TRBJ1-6, with unresolved D. Germline-derived CDR1 and CDR2 are MNHEY and SVGAGI. V shed 4 bases and J shed 7 bases, with 8 bases lying between them. The CDR3 sequence is 13 residues long. The CDR3, as DNA: TGTGCCAGCAGTTCCGATACCAATTCACCCCTCCACTTT. Amino acids: CASSSDTNSPLHF.

This chain joins TRBV4-1 and TRBJ2-7; 9 bases agree with TRBD2. From germline, CDR1 is MGHRA and CDR2 YSYEKL. J lost 1 base, V lost 3 bases, and 4 bases had no gene match. There are 15 residues in the CDR3. The CDR3 nucleotides read TGCGCCAGCAGCCAGGTAGCGGGAGAGTCCTACGAGCAGTACTTC. Translating it yields CASSQVAGESYEQYF.

The chain joins TRBV27 to TRBJ2-3, with TRBD1 as a possible D gene (5 bases). Per germline, CDR1 MNHEY and CDR2 SMNVEV (reference sequence). The ends were cut back, 10 bases at V and 2 bases at J, with 7 bases in the middle. The CDR3 has 11 residues. CDR3 DNA sequence: TGTGCCACACAGGACACAGATACGCAGTATTTT. It encodes CATQDTDTQYF.

This rearrangement joins TRBV6-1 to TRBJ2-3, with unresolved D. Trimming removed 3 bases from V and 0 bases from J, with 13 bases in between. Germline CDR1 is MNHNS and CDR2 is SASEGT. CDR3 length: 16 residues. DNA for the CDR3: TGTGCCAGCAGTGATTATGGGTGGGTGAGCACAGATACGCAGTATTTT. Translated: CASSDYGWVSTDTQYF.

This clone was seen more than once but under ten times. The V and J genes are TRBV28 and TRBJ1-2; tentative D call: TRBD1 (6 bases). The CDR3 is made up of 14 amino acids. CDR1 is MDHEN, CDR2 SYDVKM, per germline. V was clipped by 7 bases and J by 7 bases, with 19 bases between them. The CDR3, as DNA: TGTGCCAGCACGCCACAGGGTACATCTGGTGGCTACACCTTC. Encoded protein: CASTPQGTSGGYTF.